What follows describes a single T cell receptor (beta chain). The data belong to a study of T cell changes during pregnancy in multiple sclerosis. Data came from immunoSEQ multiplex PCR; TCRdb stores just in-frame clones and leaves some out. The sample carries around 56,000 clones, around 91% recorded once. The sequencing used peripheral blood, collected after pregnancy. The source is a female donor with multiple sclerosis, enrolled in a pregnancy study.

Written as DNA, the CDR3 is TGTGCCATCAGTGAGTCTGCACAGGAAAATAACTATGGCTACACCTTC. It specifies CAISESAQENNYGYTF. This chain uses TRBV10-3 with TRBJ1-2; D possibly corresponds to TRBD1 (5 bases). The V gene lost 0 bases and the J gene lost 1 base, with 12 bases spanning the gap. The germline V gene encodes CDR1 ENHRY and CDR2 SYGVKD. The CDR3 is 16 residues long.